This T cell receptor beta chain was sequenced during a study of T cell responses to AZD1222 COVID-19 vaccine. The table came from immunoSEQ multiplex PCR; TCRdb's copy has only in-frame clones and leaves some out. The data show around 180,000 clones, 90% seen once. Germline CDR1 reads SNHLY; CDR2 reads FYNNEI. Trimming took 8 bases from V and 8 from J, leaving 18 bases between them. The CDR3 is 13 amino acids. The sample here was peripheral blood, taken on day 0 of AZD1222 vaccination. V and J are TRBV2 and TRBJ1-2; D unresolved. The sequence derives from an adult in good health. This CDR3 reads CASWLKPFSGYTF. In nucleotides, the CDR3 is TGTGCCAGCTGGCTAAAGCCTTTTAGCGGCTACACCTTC.